What follows are 17 T cell receptor beta chains derived from one specimen sequenced in a study of regulatory T cells in long-lasting Graves disease. Stated time point: newly diagnosed GD, antithyroid drugs for less than 3 months. Researchers made the TCR library from RNA that was extracted from PBMCs. Relying on iRepertoire HTBI primers and Arm-PCR of CDR3 regions, the team built TCR beta libraries. A single record per CDR3 protein comes from TCRdb applying MiXCR to the multiplex PCR reads. The table has about 540,000 distinct CDR3 sequences, roughly 14% seen once; the top ten hold more than 8.5%. The data were also submitted as part of a second study, on T cells in Graves' hyperthyroidism and ophthalmopathy.

The sequencing used peripheral blood mononuclear cells (PBMCs), collected at new diagnosis, from a patient treated with antithyroid drugs. Source of these receptors: a man aged 25-45 years with Graves disease.

The rearrangement joins TRBV24-1 to TRBJ2-1; 7 positions agree with TRBD2. Looked up from germline, CDR1 is KGHDR and CDR2 is SFDVKD. The CDR3 contains 19 residues. After removal of 1 base from V and 1 base from J, the junction contained 12 bases not matched to a gene. The chain's CDR3 is CATSDLATGGRSSYNEQFF. As DNA, the CDR3 is TGTGCCACCAGTGATTTAGCGACTGGCGGGAGATCATCCTACAATGAGCAGTTCTTC.

V usage is TRBV10-3 and J usage is TRBJ2-2, with 7 bases identical to TRBD2. Trimming took 10 bases from V and 4 from J; bases not matched to a gene: 9. The CDR3 is 14 residues long. Germline V gives CDR1 ENHRY, CDR2 SYGVKD. CDR3 residues: CATGTSVVTGELFF. The CDR3 DNA reads as TGTGCCACCGGTACTAGCGTAGTCACCGGGGAGCTGTTTTTT.

This clonotype was observed a few times. The chain has TRBV19 and TRBJ1-5; no definite D call. Germline CDR1 reads LNHDA; CDR2 reads SQIVND (reference sequence). The CDR3 covers 16 residues. Trimming removed 2 bases at V and 3 bases at J, with 14 bases between. The CDR3 DNA is TGTGCCAGTAGTATAACCGGCGCCGCGTTCAATCAGCCCCAGCATTTT. Translated, it gives CASSITGAAFNQPQHF.

This clonotype was found a few times. The gene calls are TRBV27 and TRBJ1-2; TRBD1 matches at 8 bases. CDR3 length: 16 amino acids. The trim removed 0 bases at V and 8 bases at J, leaving 11 bases unmatched. In germline, CDR1 is MNHEY, CDR2 SMNVEV (reference sequence). CDR3 nucleotide sequence: TGTGCCAGCAGTTTATCGACAGGGGCAGGGGGAGGAGGCTACACCTTC. Translating gives CASSLSTGAGGGGYTF.

This clonotype has more than one count but fewer than ten. V gene TRBV29-1 combines with J gene TRBJ1-3; no firm D call. Trimming removed 0 bases at V and 0 bases at J, with 18 bases between. The CDR3 contains 18 residues. The V gene's germline CDR1 is SQVTM and CDR2 ANQGSEA. CDR3 loop: CSVEDYGPFPYSGNTIYF. CDR3 in DNA: TGCAGCGTTGAAGATTACGGGCCATTTCCCTACTCTGGAAACACCATATATTTT.

This clonotype was seen only a few times. This rearrangement joins TRBV27 to TRBJ1-2; a weak D match, TRBD1 (5 bases). The CDR3 runs 12 residues. CDR1 MNHEY and CDR2 SMNVEV come from the germline V gene (reference sequence). V lost 5 bases and J 8 bases, leaving 12 bases between the germline ends. In DNA, the CDR3 is TGTGCCAGCAGTGGGACCCCGAGGGGCTACACCTTC. Translation: CASSGTPRGYTF.

The chain uses TRBV15 and TRBJ1-5, with D hard to call. The CDR3 is 18 amino acids. Germline V gene data show CDR1 as LNHNV and CDR2 as YYDKDF (reference sequence). The V end was cut by 0 bases, the J end by 3 bases, with 18 bases between. For the CDR3, the DNA is TGTGCCACCAGCAGAGATGGTGGGCCCTCGATCATCAATCAGCCCCAGCATTTT. Residues: CATSRDGGPSIINQPQHF.

This clonotype was counted once. V gene TRBV12-3 or TRBV12-4 combines with J gene TRBJ2-7, with D possibly matching TRBD1 (5 bases). This CDR3 comprises 17 residues. V lost 0 bases, J lost 0 bases, and 15 bases lay in between. CDR3 nucleotide sequence: TGTGCCAGCAGTTTAGCGCAGTCCGACAGTATCTCCTACGAGCAGTACTTC. Amino acids: CASSLAQSDSISYEQYF.

V usage is TRBV3-1 and J usage is TRBJ1-1; D possibly corresponds to TRBD1 (6 bases). This CDR3 region has 19 residues. CDR1 and CDR2 from the germline V gene are LGHDT and YNNKEL (reference sequence). Between the trimmed V and J ends, which lost 1 base and 6 bases, there was a span of 27 bases. This chain's CDR3 is CASSQVGRLQGVFLPEAFF. The CDR3 nucleotides read TGTGCCAGCAGCCAAGTAGGTAGGTTACAGGGCGTCTTTCTCCCTGAAGCTTTCTTT.

This chain uses TRBV27 with TRBJ1-5, with 7 positions matching TRBD1. J lost 0 bases, V lost 6 bases, and 5 bases had no gene match. Germline CDR1 and CDR2: MNHEY and SMNVEV (reference sequence). The CDR3 spans 15 residues. As DNA, the CDR3 is TGTGCCAGCAGAACACAGGGGTATAGCAATCAGCCCCAGCATTTT. It yields the protein CASRTQGYSNQPQHF.

Many counts were recorded for this clonotype. This rearrangement joins TRBV11-3 to TRBJ2-7; 9 positions match TRBD1. The length of the CDR3 is 14 residues. With V trimmed by 5 bases and J by 5 bases, 7 bases remained unmatched. The V gene's germline CDR1 is SGHNT and CDR2 YENEEA. In DNA, the CDR3 is TGTGCCAGCAGCCCAGGACAGGGGAGCAACGAGCAGTACTTC. Its protein is CASSPGQGSNEQYF. Variable domain in full (rest from reference TRBV11-3 and TRBJ2-7): EAGVVQSPRYKIIEKKQPVAFWCNPISGHNTLYWYLQNLGQGPELLIRYENEEAVDDSQLPKDRFSAERLKGVDSTLKIQPAELGDSAVYLCASSPGQGSNEQYFGPGTRLTVT.

As regards this clonotype: An end of the junction does not agree with germline; a read error may underlie this. This sequence joins TRBV5-1 and TRBJ2-1; 10 bases are a match to TRBD2. CDR1 and CDR2 (germline): SGHRS, YFSETQ. The length of the CDR3 is 16 residues. The CDR3: CASSLGQREGNNEQFF. In DNA form, the CDR3 reads TGTGCCAGCAGCTTAGGGCAGCGGGAGGGTAACAATGAGCAGTTCTTC.

As to this clonotype: A read error may produce the germline difference seen at one junction end. This rearrangement joins TRBV12-3 or TRBV12-4 to TRBJ2-3; D is unclear. The CDR3 is 13 amino acids. CDR3 DNA: TGTGCCAGCAGTTTGGTACTATCAGATACGCAGTGTTTT. The encoded protein is CASSLVLSDTQCF.

The chain carries TRBV7-9 and TRBJ2-2, with a weak D call TRBD1 (6 bases). V dropped 6 bases and J dropped 10 bases, with 15 bases sitting between them. The germline gives CDR1 SEHNR, CDR2 FQNEAQ (reference sequence). This CDR3 has 13 residues. CDR3 sequence: CASRIQGFAELFF. The CDR3 bases are TGTGCCAGCAGAATACAGGGTTTCGCGGAGCTGTTTTTT.

The chain recombines TRBV6-2 or TRBV6-3 with TRBJ2-1; D uncertain. The germline gives CDR1 MNHEY, CDR2 SVGEGT. This CDR3 is built from 17 residues. Trimming pared 5 bases from V and 0 bases from J, leaving 17 bases between. The CDR3 coding sequence is TGTGCCAGCAGTGTTCCCCTCGACTTGAGCTCCTACAATGAGCAGTTCTTC. Residues: CASSVPLDLSSYNEQFF.

In its sample, this clonotype was seen many times. The J gene is TRBJ2-3, the V gene TRBV7-8; TRBD2 matches 7 bases. Looked up from germline, CDR1 is SGHVS and CDR2 is FQNEAQ. CDR3 length: 15 residues. Trimming cost V 4 bases and J 4 bases; bases outside gene matches: 8. As DNA, the CDR3 is TGTGCCAGCAGCTACCTCGGGGGGAGAGCAGATACGCAGTATTTT. Its protein is CASSYLGGRADTQYF.

This clonotype was picked up many times. This chain uses TRBV28 with TRBJ2-3; D call uncertain. Germline V gives CDR1 MDHEN, CDR2 SYDVKM. This CDR3 spans 12 amino acids. Trimming removed 8 bases at V and 4 bases at J, with 10 bases between. CDR3: CASEARPDTQYF. In DNA form, the CDR3 reads TGTGCCAGCGAGGCGAGGCCAGATACGCAGTATTTT. Looking up the rest from reference TRBV28 and TRBJ2-3 gives the full variable domain: DVKVTQSSRYLVKRTGEKVFLECVQDMDHENMFWYRQDPGLGLRLIYFSYDVKMKEKGDIPEGYSVSREKKERFSLILESASTNQTSMYLCASEARPDTQYFGPGTRLTVL.